These T cell receptor beta chains were read from a single sample in a study of OX40 agonist ivuxolimab in advanced cancers. TCRdb's table, derived via immunoSEQ multiplex PCR, lists solely in-frame clones and lacks some. Seen here are around 92,000 clones, just under 95% observed once, and the top ten hold around 0.25%. The sample was CD4+ or CD8+ T cells sorted from blood, taken in a trial of the OX40 agonist ivuxolimab. All receptors derive from an adult with an advanced solid tumor such as melanoma, head and neck, liver or kidney cancer. Each CDR3 is given with its conserved first and last residue. Fields, in order: J gene, D gene, clone size, V gene, CDR3 protein, CDR3 DNA. The D gene is left open where the match is weak. Rows may omit the clone size; those that give it use once, few, many or a size class.

j_gene: TRBJ1-5
d_gene: NA
abundance: NA
v_gene: TRBV28
CDR3aa: CASQSQGNPRGNQPQHF
CDR3nt: TGTGCCAGCCAATCCCAGGGCAACCCACGGGGCAATCAGCCCCAGCATTTT

j_gene: TRBJ2-6
d_gene: NA
abundance: NA
v_gene: TRBV9
CDR3aa: CASSALSGANVLTF
CDR3nt: TGTGCCAGCAGCGCGCTGTCTGGGGCCAACGTCCTGACTTTC

j_gene: TRBJ2-1
d_gene: TRBD2
abundance: NA
v_gene: TRBV28
CDR3aa: CASILSGGADEQFF
CDR3nt: TGTGCCAGCATCCTTAGCGGGGGGGCGGATGAGCAGTTCTTC

j_gene: TRBJ2-1
d_gene: NA
abundance: once
v_gene: TRBV18
CDR3aa: CASSPPGEQFF
CDR3nt: TGTGCCAGCTCACCACCGGGTGAGCAGTTCTTC

j_gene: TRBJ2-5
d_gene: NA
abundance: NA
v_gene: TRBV5-1
CDR3aa: CASSLVGKETQYF
CDR3nt: TGCGCCAGCAGCTTGGTAGGGAAAGAGACCCAGTACTTC

j_gene: TRBJ1-2
d_gene: TRBD1
abundance: NA
v_gene: TRBV30
CDR3aa: CACDRANYGYTF
CDR3nt: TGTGCCTGCGACAGGGCTAACTATGGCTACACCTTC

j_gene: TRBJ1-6
d_gene: NA
abundance: NA
v_gene: TRBV21-1
CDR3aa: CASSLPGPDSPLHF
CDR3nt: TGTGCCAGCAGCCTGCCCGGGCCCGATTCACCCCTCCACTTT

j_gene: TRBJ2-3
d_gene: NA
abundance: NA
v_gene: TRBV7-9
CDR3aa: CASSLLRDTQYF
CDR3nt: TGTGCCAGCAGCTTGCTACGAGATACGCAGTATTTT

j_gene: TRBJ1-2
d_gene: TRBD1
abundance: once
v_gene: TRBV7-2
CDR3aa: CASSLEGTGNYGYTF
CDR3nt: TGTGCCAGCAGCTTAGAGGGGACAGGGAACTATGGCTACACCTTC

j_gene: TRBJ1-1
d_gene: NA
abundance: NA
v_gene: TRBV5-1
CDR3aa: CASSLEGTEAFF
CDR3nt: TGCGCCAGCAGCTTGGAGGGCACTGAAGCTTTCTTT

j_gene: TRBJ2-3
d_gene: TRBD2
abundance: NA
v_gene: TRBV28
CDR3aa: CASSQTSVKQYF
CDR3nt: TGTGCCAGCAGTCAGACTAGCGTTAAGCAGTATTTT

j_gene: TRBJ2-1
d_gene: TRBD2
abundance: NA
v_gene: TRBV28
CDR3aa: CASTTKRLAGGRNEQFF
CDR3nt: TGTGCCAGCACCACCAAAAGACTCGCGGGAGGTAGGAATGAGCAGTTCTTC

j_gene: TRBJ1-6
d_gene: NA
abundance: NA
v_gene: TRBV30
CDR3aa: CAWSVGPDYNSPLHF
CDR3nt: TGTGCCTGGAGTGTAGGTCCGGATTATAATTCACCCCTCCACTTT

j_gene: TRBJ1-6
d_gene: TRBD1
abundance: NA
v_gene: TRBV10-1
CDR3aa: CAGDRNWPIGSYNSPLHF
CDR3nt: TGCGCCGGGGACAGGAACTGGCCGATAGGCTCCTATAATTCACCCCTCCACTTT

j_gene: TRBJ1-2
d_gene: TRBD1
abundance: NA
v_gene: TRBV5-5
CDR3aa: CASSKQTGSDYGYTF
CDR3nt: TGTGCCAGCTCGAAACAGACAGGGTCTGACTATGGCTACACCTTC

j_gene: TRBJ2-7
d_gene: TRBD2
abundance: NA
v_gene: TRBV7-3
CDR3aa: CASSFSGGYEQYF
CDR3nt: TGTGCCAGCAGCTTCAGCGGGGGCTACGAGCAGTACTTC

j_gene: TRBJ1-2
d_gene: TRBD1
abundance: NA
v_gene: TRBV28
CDR3aa: CASSTRRQGVAYGYTF
CDR3nt: TGTGCCAGCAGTACGCGGAGACAGGGGGTCGCCTATGGCTACACCTTC

j_gene: TRBJ1-4
d_gene: NA
abundance: once
v_gene: TRBV28
CDR3aa: CASIGGHPGTNEKLFF
CDR3nt: TGTGCCAGCATAGGGGGGCACCCTGGCACTAATGAAAAACTGTTTTTT

j_gene: TRBJ1-5
d_gene: NA
abundance: NA
v_gene: TRBV28
CDR3aa: CASSNSGTGGQPQHF
CDR3nt: TGTGCCAGCTCTAACTCCGGGACGGGAGGACAGCCCCAGCATTTT

j_gene: TRBJ2-1
d_gene: TRBD2
abundance: NA
v_gene: TRBV7-2
CDR3aa: CASSLGTINEQFF
CDR3nt: TGTGCCAGCAGCCTCGGGACTATCAATGAGCAGTTCTTC

j_gene: TRBJ2-5
d_gene: TRBD2
abundance: NA
v_gene: TRBV29-1
CDR3aa: CSLAGGLGETQYF
CDR3nt: TGCAGTTTAGCGGGAGGGCTAGGAGAGACCCAGTACTTC

j_gene: TRBJ2-1
d_gene: TRBD2
abundance: NA
v_gene: TRBV6-4
CDR3aa: CASSVAGTSLEQFF
CDR3nt: TGTGCCAGCAGTGTCGCCGGGACTAGCCTTGAGCAGTTCTTC